One sample yielded the 25 T cell receptor beta chains listed below, sequenced in a study of patients and donors after allogeneic stem cell transplantation. TCRdb recomputed calls from the RT-PCR reads with MiXCR, one row per CDR3 protein. Seen here are about 960,000 distinct CDR3 sequences, about 20% observed once, and the top ten hold around 6%. The sequenced sample was blood, either unsorted or a sorted T cell fraction (not recorded which). The receptors derive from a human donor who was either an allogeneic HSCT recipient or a stem cell or donor lymphocyte infusion donor (not recorded which). It is not recorded whose cells these are; they may come from a transplant donor.

The chain carries TRBV5-4 and TRBJ1-1, with 12 bases that match TRBD1. Germline lookup yields CDR1 SGHNT and CDR2 YYREEE (reference sequence). The ends lost 4 bases at V and 7 bases at J; junction bases unmatched: 8. CDR3 size: 15 residues. Here the CDR3 DNA reads TGTGCCAGCAGCCGCGTCGGGACAGGGGGCAGTGAAGCTTTCTTT. It codes for CASSRVGTGGSEAFF.

This clonotype appeared a few times. The chain carries TRBV5-1 and TRBJ2-2; D remains unclear. Germline-derived CDR1 and CDR2 are SGHRS and YFSETQ. This CDR3 is built from 13 residues. V lost 4 bases and J 6 bases, leaving 10 bases between the germline ends. The CDR3 DNA follows: TGCGCCAGCAGCATACCAGGCTCCGGGGAGCTGTTTTTT. Its translation is CASSIPGSGELFF.

The J gene is TRBJ2-1, the V gene TRBV27, with 8 bases matching TRBD2. This CDR3 has 15 amino acids. V shed 3 bases, J shed 4 bases, and the junction held 5 bases outside the gene matches. Germline values: CDR1 MNHEY, CDR2 SMNVEV (reference sequence). The CDR3 region has the DNA TGTGCCAGCAGTTTGAAGACGGGGGGGTACAATGAGCAGTTCTTC. This codes for CASSLKTGGYNEQFF.

The chain is built from TRBV20-1 and TRBJ2-5; 8 nucleotides line up with TRBD2. Germline CDR1 DFQATT, CDR2 SNEGSKA (reference sequence). Trimming removed 3 bases from V and 5 bases from J; junction bases left unmatched: 5. The CDR3 is 13 residues long. The CDR3, as DNA: TGCAGTGCTAGGGTAGCGGGAATTGAGACCCAGTACTTC. Protein product: CSARVAGIETQYF.

This clonotype occurred a few times. The chain carries TRBV12-3 or TRBV12-4 and TRBJ1-1; TRBD1 matches at 10 bases. The CDR3 is 16 amino acids. Unmatched junction bases numbered 7, after V lost 4 bases and J lost 2 bases. The CDR3 protein is CASSSLGTGDNTEAFF. Written as DNA, the CDR3 is TGTGCCAGCAGTTCCCTAGGGACAGGGGATAACACTGAAGCTTTCTTT.

A few counts support this clonotype. One junction end disagrees with the germline gene, perhaps due to a read error. V usage is TRBV5-4 and J usage is TRBJ1-2; 7 bases match TRBD1. Germline V gene lookup returns CDR1 SGHNT and CDR2 YYREEE (reference sequence). The CDR3 has 15 amino acids. The CDR3 loop is CASSSIQGVDYGYTF. In DNA form, the CDR3 reads TGTGCCAGCAGCTCCATCCAGGGGGTGGACTACGGCTACACCTTC.

The gene calls are TRBV9 and TRBJ2-1, with 10 bases lining up with TRBD2. The CDR3 is 16 residues long. CDR1 is SGDLS and CDR2 is YYNGEE in the germline V gene. The V segment lost 4 bases and the J segment 8 bases; nucleotides outside the gene matches: 12. The CDR3 region is CASSPRAGTSAYEQFF. CDR3 sequence (DNA): TGTGCCAGCAGCCCGAGGGCGGGGACTAGCGCCTATGAGCAGTTCTTC.

Only a few counts were recorded for this clonotype. This rearrangement joins TRBV15 to TRBJ2-7; 7 bases map to TRBD2. The CDR3 loop spans 15 amino acids. The V gene's germline CDR1 is LNHNV and CDR2 YYDKDF (reference sequence). V trimming: 0 bases; J trimming: 2 bases; junction bases outside the gene matches: 4. This CDR3 reads CATSRDTAGPYEQYF. The CDR3 DNA sequence: TGTGCCACCAGCAGAGATACAGCGGGACCCTACGAGCAGTACTTC.

This clonotype was detected only a few times. V and J are TRBV6-2 or TRBV6-3 and TRBJ2-7, with D hard to call. The CDR3 runs 15 residues. The germline gives CDR1 MNHEY, CDR2 SVGEGT. V lost 4 bases and J 2 bases, leaving 15 bases between the germline ends. As DNA, the CDR3 is TGTGCCAGCAGTTTCGACATCGACGGACCCTACGAGCAGTACTTC. Translated: CASSFDIDGPYEQYF.

The chain has TRBV12-3 or TRBV12-4 and TRBJ2-5, with 15 bases lining up with TRBD2. There are 17 residues in the CDR3. V shed 4 bases and J 4 bases; nucleotides not matched to a gene: 7. The CDR3 loop is CASSSWTSGGAPETQYF. The CDR3 region has the DNA TGTGCCAGCAGTTCTTGGACTAGCGGGGGGGCTCCAGAGACCCAGTACTTC.

This clonotype came up many times. The chain links TRBV12-3 or TRBV12-4 to TRBJ2-2; 9 nucleotides agree with TRBD1. The CDR3 spans 14 residues. Unmatched junction bases numbered 1, after V lost 4 bases and J lost 4 bases. CDR3 coding DNA: TGTGCCAGCAGTTGGGACAGGGTCACCGGGGAGCTGTTTTTT. Translation gives CASSWDRVTGELFF.

This clonotype was seen more than once but under ten times. The chain joins TRBV7-2 to TRBJ1-5, with D possibly matching TRBD1 (5 bases). Trimming shortened V by 5 bases and J by 6 bases, and 20 bases separated the two germline ends. Looked up from germline, CDR1 is SGHTA and CDR2 is FQGNSA. This CDR3 has 16 amino acids. In nucleotides, the CDR3 is TGTGCCAGCAGCCCGTCCAGGGCCGGAAGAGGTCAGCCCCAGCATTTT. Encoded protein: CASSPSRAGRGQPQHF.

This clonotype was counted between two and nine times. The gene calls are TRBV24-1 and TRBJ2-1, with 14 bases fitting TRBD2. The CDR3 has 16 amino acids. The germline V gene encodes CDR1 KGHDR and CDR2 SFDVKD. The J segment lost 9 bases and the V segment lost 4 bases, leaving 7 bases of the junction unmatched. CDR3 amino acids: CATSDPTSGRASEQFF. The DNA of the CDR3 is TGTGCCACCAGTGACCCGACTAGCGGGAGGGCCAGTGAGCAGTTCTTC.

The chain carries TRBV18 and TRBJ1-3, with D maybe TRBD1 (5 bases). This CDR3 has 11 residues. V lost 7 bases to trimming and J lost 8 bases, with 9 bases between them. Germline V gene sequence: CDR1 KGHSH, CDR2 LQKENI. The CDR3 protein is CASYQGHTIYF. The CDR3 DNA is TGTGCCAGCTACCAGGGACACACCATATATTTT.

In this sample, this clonotype turned up a few times. The chain employs TRBV7-2 and TRBJ2-5; D is perhaps TRBD1 (5 bases). The germline CDR1 and CDR2 sequences are SGHTA and FQGNSA. The V end lost 6 bases, the J end lost 0 bases, and 11 bases lay between the germline ends. The CDR3 covers 14 residues. The CDR3 spells CASRSRQYQETQYF. DNA of the CDR3: TGTGCCAGCAGGTCTAGACAGTACCAAGAGACCCAGTACTTC.

This chain joins TRBV5-1 and TRBJ2-1; 7 positions match TRBD2. CDR3 length: 15 residues. V lost 4 bases to trimming and J lost 9 bases; unmatched junction nucleotides: 13. CDR1 is SGHRS, CDR2 YFSETQ, per germline. The CDR3 sequence: CASSAKTGLVPEQFF. The CDR3 region has the DNA TGCGCCAGCAGCGCGAAAACTGGACTAGTCCCTGAGCAGTTCTTC.

V usage is TRBV3-1 and J usage is TRBJ2-1; the D gene is possibly TRBD2 (6 bases). This CDR3 contains 18 residues. From germline, CDR1 is LGHDT and CDR2 YNNKEL (reference sequence). Trimming left V 3 bases short and J 0 bases short, with 18 bases between. The CDR3: CASSQRLLAGSSYNEQFF. The CDR3 bases are TGTGCCAGCAGCCAGAGGCTTTTGGCGGGGTCCTCCTACAATGAGCAGTTCTTC.

The V and J genes are TRBV6-5 and TRBJ2-2; D possibly corresponds to TRBD1 (5 bases). Germline CDR1 is MNHEY and CDR2 is SVGAGI. The CDR3 length is 17 residues. Trimming left V 1 base short and J 2 bases short, with 14 bases between. CDR3 sequence reads: CASSYLKQVPNTGELFF. Here the CDR3 DNA reads TGTGCCAGCAGTTACTTGAAACAGGTTCCCAACACCGGGGAGCTGTTTTTT.

The genes are TRBV18 and TRBJ2-1, with TRBD1 identical over 8 bases. V lost 6 bases, J lost 4 bases, and 11 bases stayed unmatched. The CDR3 covers 16 residues. In germline, CDR1 is KGHSH, CDR2 LQKENI. CDR3 sequence reads: CASSPARGRAYNEQFF. CDR3 in DNA: TGTGCCAGCTCTCCCGCCAGGGGGCGCGCATACAATGAGCAGTTCTTC. The variable domain in full, completed from reference TRBV18 and TRBJ2-1, reads NAGVMQNPRHLVRRRGQEARLRCSPMKGHSHVYWYRQLPEEGLKFMVYLQKENIIDESGMPKERFSAEFPKEGPSILRIQQVVRGDSAAYFCASSPARGRAYNEQFFGPGTRLTVL.

The chain carries TRBV20-1 and TRBJ2-7; 11 bases are a match to TRBD1. Germline V gives CDR1 DFQATT, CDR2 SNEGSKA (reference sequence). The CDR3 sequence is 15 residues long. V dropped 0 bases and J dropped 5; count of bases not matched to a gene: 6. This CDR3 is CSARDLGQGVNEQYF. CDR3 DNA: TGCAGTGCTAGAGATTTGGGACAGGGGGTTAACGAGCAGTACTTC.

V gene TRBV27 combines with J gene TRBJ2-7, with 8 bases identical to TRBD1. CDR3 length equals 15 residues. V trimming: 8 bases; J trimming: 5 bases; junction bases outside the gene matches: 14. Germline V lookup: CDR1 MNHEY, CDR2 SMNVEV (reference sequence). CDR3 loop: CASPSGGTGFNEQYF. The CDR3, as DNA: TGTGCCAGCCCCTCCGGAGGGACAGGTTTTAACGAGCAGTACTTC.

Only a few counts were recorded for this clonotype. The chain links TRBV18 to TRBJ2-7, with 9 bases matching TRBD1. The ends lost 7 bases at V and 6 bases at J; junction bases unmatched: 10. In germline, CDR1 is KGHSH, CDR2 LQKENI. CDR3 length: 14 residues. CDR3 sequence reads: CASFTGGASGEQYF. DNA for the CDR3: TGTGCCAGCTTTACAGGGGGCGCTTCTGGCGAGCAGTACTTC.

This clonotype was seen a few times. This chain connects TRBV3-1 to TRBJ2-2; D possibly corresponds to TRBD2 (7 bases). V was trimmed by 0 bases and J by 7 bases, leaving 18 bases between them. CDR1 is LGHDT and CDR2 is YNNKEL in the germline V gene (reference sequence). This CDR3 spans 17 amino acids. Here the CDR3 reads CASSQEEWGGQGGELFF. In DNA, the CDR3 is TGTGCCAGCAGCCAAGAGGAATGGGGGGGCCAGGGCGGGGAGCTGTTTTTT.

This clonotype has more than one count but fewer than ten. The chain uses TRBV20-1 and TRBJ2-7; TRBD1 might be the D (6 bases). Germline CDR1 reads DFQATT; CDR2 reads SNEGSKA (reference sequence). The CDR3 has 14 amino acids. Trimming left V 1 base short and J 3 bases short, with 13 bases between. This chain's CDR3 is CSARGPGRGYEQYF. In DNA form, the CDR3 reads TGCAGTGCTAGAGGGCCGGGCAGGGGCTACGAGCAGTACTTC.

The genes are TRBV6-5 and TRBJ1-5, with D hard to call. CDR1 and CDR2 from the germline V gene are MNHEY and SVGAGI. The CDR3 extends over 13 amino acids. V lost 2 bases, J lost 7 bases, and 9 bases lay in between. CDR3 nucleotides: TGTGCCAGCAGTTACAGAGGGTGGCAGCCCCAGCATTTT. Translating it yields CASSYRGWQPQHF.